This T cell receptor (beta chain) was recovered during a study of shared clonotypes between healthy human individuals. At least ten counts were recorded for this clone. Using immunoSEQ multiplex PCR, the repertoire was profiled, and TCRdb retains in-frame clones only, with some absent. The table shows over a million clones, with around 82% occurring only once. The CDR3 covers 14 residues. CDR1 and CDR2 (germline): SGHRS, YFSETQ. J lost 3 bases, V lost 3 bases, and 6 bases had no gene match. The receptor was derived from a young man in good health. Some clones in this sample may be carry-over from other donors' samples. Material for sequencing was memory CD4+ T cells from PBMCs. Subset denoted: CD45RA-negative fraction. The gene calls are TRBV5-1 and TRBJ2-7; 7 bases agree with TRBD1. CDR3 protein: CASSSIQGFYEQYF. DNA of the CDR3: TGCGCCAGCAGCTCCATACAGGGGTTCTACGAGCAGTACTTC.